This passage covers 30 T cell receptor beta chains from one sample sequenced in a study of T-cell memory formation after mild COVID-19. MiXCR, applied by TCRdb to the 5' RACE reads, yields one record per CDR3 protein. Of 80,000 to 95,000 distinct CDR3 sequences listed, more than 20% were seen once; the top ten hold 35% to 50%. The sequencing sample was made of PBMCs or a T cell subset sorted from them (not recorded which). The receptors shown here come from a man between 18 and 29 years old who had mild COVID-19 (a few samples of this study predate the infection). Cell type and time point are not known.

V gene TRBV7-2 combines with J gene TRBJ1-4; D remains ambiguous. CDR1 is SGHTA, CDR2 FQGNSA, per germline. The CDR3 loop spans 16 amino acids. Trimming took 0 bases from V and 4 from J, leaving 12 bases between them. The CDR3 loop is CASSLASDELNEKLFF. The DNA for the CDR3 is TGTGCCAGCAGCTTAGCGTCCGATGAACTTAATGAAAAACTGTTTTTT.

The chain couples TRBV9 to TRBJ1-2, with 8 positions matching TRBD1. V lost 4 bases and J lost 0; bases outside the gene matches: 5. Per germline, CDR1 SGDLS and CDR2 YYNGEE. This CDR3 region has 15 residues. The DNA of the CDR3 is TGTGCCAGCAGCTCCACAGGGGGTCCTAACTATGGCTACACCTTC. It encodes CASSSTGGPNYGYTF. Supplemented by reference TRBV9 and TRBJ1-2, the full variable domain reads DSGVTQTPKHLITATGQRVTLRCSPRSGDLSVYWYQQSLDQGLQFLIQYYNGEERAKGNILERFSAQQFPDLHSELNLSSLELGDSALYFCASSSTGGPNYGYTFGSGTRLTVV.

The chain joins TRBV27 to TRBJ2-1; TRBD2 matches 10 bases. The CDR3 is made up of 16 amino acids. The V segment lost 3 bases and the J segment 4 bases; nucleotides outside the gene matches: 6. From germline, CDR1 is MNHEY and CDR2 SMNVEV (reference sequence). CDR3 loop: CASSFLSSGGYNEQFF. The CDR3 nucleotides read TGTGCCAGCAGTTTTCTATCTAGCGGGGGTTACAATGAGCAGTTCTTC.

This clonotype has just one count. This rearrangement joins TRBV7-9 to TRBJ2-3, with D possibly called TRBD1 or TRBD2 (5 bases each). Germline CDR1 reads SEHNR; CDR2 reads FQNEAQ (reference sequence). The V end was cut by 3 bases, the J end by 6 bases, with 25 bases between. The CDR3 runs to 18 residues. CDR3: CASSFPPAGQRRGDTQYF. CDR3 nucleotide sequence: TGTGCCAGCAGCTTCCCCCCAGCAGGGCAGCGAAGAGGGGATACGCAGTATTTT.

This clonotype was seen a few times. The J gene is TRBJ2-3, the V gene TRBV14; D gene uncertain. Trimming cost V 3 bases and J 4 bases, with 11 bases left between them. This CDR3 is 14 amino acids long. Germline V gene sequence: CDR1 SGHDN, CDR2 FVKESK. CDR3 sequence reads: CASSQLVGADTQYF. CDR3 DNA sequence: TGTGCCAGCAGCCAGCTAGTTGGTGCAGATACGCAGTATTTT.

This chain connects TRBV5-4 to TRBJ2-7; D is possibly TRBD1 (5 bases). The CDR3 extends over 15 amino acids. Trimming shortened V by 0 bases and J by 1 base, and 11 bases separated the two germline ends. Germline V gives CDR1 SGHNT, CDR2 YYREEE (reference sequence). The CDR3 loop is CASSLGWGPSYEQYF. In DNA, the CDR3 is TGTGCCAGCAGCTTGGGCTGGGGCCCTTCCTACGAGCAGTACTTC. The full variable domain, in which reference TRBV5-4 and TRBJ2-7 provide the parts outside the CDR3, is ETGVTQSPTHLIKTRGQQVTLRCSSQSGHNTVSWYQQALGQGPQFIFQYYREEENGRGNFPPRFSGLQFPNYSSELNVNALELDDSALYLCASSLGWGPSYEQYFGPGTRLTVT.

The V gene is TRBV6-1, the J gene TRBJ2-1, with D uncertain. The CDR3 spans 13 residues. Germline CDR1 and CDR2: MNHNS and SASEGT. The V end was cut by 4 bases, the J end by 2 bases, with 6 bases between. The DNA of the CDR3 is TGTGCCAGCAGTGTAGGGACCTACAATGAGCAGTTCTTC. It yields the protein CASSVGTYNEQFF.

V and J are TRBV7-8 and TRBJ1-1; 7 bases align to TRBD1. Germline CDR1 reads SGHVS; CDR2 reads FQNEAQ. The V segment lost 1 base and the J segment 4 bases; nucleotides outside the gene matches: 6. The CDR3 consists of 15 residues. The DNA for the CDR3 is TGTGCCAGCAGCTTAGGCTCAGCAGGGGGCACTGAAGCTTTCTTT. Translated: CASSLGSAGGTEAFF.

This clonotype appeared a few times. The chain couples TRBV12-3 or TRBV12-4 to TRBJ2-7, with 9 bases identical to TRBD1. The V and J ends lost 3 bases and 3 bases, in that order; junction bases with no gene match: 3. The length of the CDR3 is 14 residues. DNA of the CDR3: TGTGCCAGCAGTTTTGGGACAGGGAACTACGAGCAGTACGTC. This sequence encodes CASSFGTGNYEQYV.

The rearrangement links TRBV4-3 to TRBJ2-1; D is unclear. Germline CDR1 is LGHNA and CDR2 is YSLEER. Trimming stripped 4 bases from V and 5 bases from J, with 9 bases between. CDR3 length equals 13 residues. The CDR3 nucleotides are TGCGCCAGCAGCCCTCTAGTCCACAATGAGCAGTTCTTC. Protein product: CASSPLVHNEQFF.

The rearrangement uses TRBV29-1 and TRBJ2-5; D is possibly TRBD1 (5 bases). Germline lookup yields CDR1 SQVTM and CDR2 ANQGSEA. The CDR3 has 13 amino acids. The V end lost 1 base, the J end lost 6 bases, and 12 bases lay between the germline ends. CDR3 nucleotide sequence: TGCAGCGTTGAAGTTATGGGGCAGAAGACCCAGTACTTC. Its protein product is CSVEVMGQKTQYF.

This clonotype was seen once. The rearrangement links TRBV4-1 to TRBJ1-1; no definite D call. This CDR3 is 15 amino acids long. Deletions cut 0 bases from V and 1 base from J, with 9 bases between. CDR1 is MGHRA and CDR2 is YSYEKL in the germline V gene. CDR3 sequence (DNA): TGCGCCAGCAGCCAAGATCGAGGCAAGAACACTGAAGCTTTCTTT. It yields the protein CASSQDRGKNTEAFF.

The genes are TRBV15 and TRBJ1-2; D unresolved. There are 14 residues in the CDR3. Trimming removed 1 base at V and 8 bases at J, with 14 bases between. The germline V gene has CDR1 LNHNV and CDR2 YYDKDF (reference sequence). CDR3 residues: CATSRARAGGGYTF. CDR3 DNA: TGTGCCACCAGCAGAGCTCGGGCCGGTGGGGGCTACACCTTC.

The chain links TRBV9 to TRBJ2-3; the D is unclear. Trimming stripped 0 bases from V and 0 bases from J, with 8 bases between. Germline CDR1 is SGDLS and CDR2 is YYNGEE. The CDR3 covers 15 residues. CDR3 in amino acids: CASSVVPSSTDTQYF. The CDR3, as DNA: TGTGCCAGCAGCGTAGTCCCGTCTAGCACAGATACGCAGTATTTT.

This clonotype was observed a few times. The chain is built from TRBV4-1 and TRBJ2-6, with TRBD1 as a possible D gene (6 bases). V was shortened by 3 bases and J by 6 bases, with 21 bases between the two germline ends. This CDR3 has 18 amino acids. Germline V gives CDR1 MGHRA, CDR2 YSYEKL. The chain's CDR3 is CASSHRQRPEGEANVLTF. CDR3 bases: TGCGCCAGCAGCCATCGACAGAGACCCGAGGGGGAGGCCAACGTCCTGACTTTC.

This clonotype occurred a few times. The chain combines TRBV12-3 or TRBV12-4 with TRBJ2-1; a weak D match, TRBD2 (5 bases). Trimming removed 5 bases at V and 0 bases at J, with 14 bases between. This CDR3 has 16 amino acids. The CDR3 nucleotides read TGTGCCAGCAGTCCTCTCGGAGGAGGCTCCTACAATGAGCAGTTCTTC. Protein product: CASSPLGGGSYNEQFF.

V is TRBV5-1 and J is TRBJ1-1; D remains ambiguous. V gave up 4 bases and J gave up 8 bases, with 18 bases separating them. Germline lookup yields CDR1 SGHRS and CDR2 YFSETQ. The CDR3 length is 14 residues. The CDR3 sequence is CASSSENRVIEAFF. In DNA, the CDR3 is TGCGCCAGCAGCAGTGAAAACCGGGTTATCGAAGCTTTCTTT. The entire variable domain, with the rest obtained from reference TRBV5-1 and TRBJ1-1, is as follows: KAGVTQTPRYLIKTRGQQVTLSCSPISGHRSVSWYQQTPGQGLQFLFEYFSETQRNKGNFPGRFSGRQFSNSRSEMNVSTLELGDSALYLCASSSENRVIEAFFGQGTRLTVV.

The chain uses TRBV4-1 and TRBJ1-5, with D perhaps matching TRBD1 (6 bases). CDR3 size: 15 residues. The V gene's germline CDR1 is MGHRA and CDR2 YSYEKL. V was shortened by 3 bases and J by 6 bases, with 15 bases between the two germline ends. DNA of the CDR3: TGCGCCAGCAGCCAGGGAGGGGGAGCGGCTCAGCCCCAGCATTTT. Translating it yields CASSQGGGAAQPQHF.

The chain recombines TRBV4-1 with TRBJ2-1, with D perhaps given as TRBD1 or TRBD2 (5 bases each). Germline CDR1 is MGHRA and CDR2 is YSYEKL. The germline V and J ends were trimmed by 7 bases and 7 bases, with 14 bases remaining between them. The CDR3 sequence is 13 residues long. CDR3 protein: CASTSLGENEQFF. The CDR3 DNA is TGCGCCAGCACGTCGTTGGGGGAGAATGAGCAGTTCTTC.

The chain links TRBV7-2 to TRBJ1-3, with 8 bases identical to TRBD1. V lost 2 bases to trimming and J lost 4 bases; unmatched junction nucleotides: 4. CDR1 and CDR2 (germline): SGHTA, FQGNSA. The CDR3 has 15 residues. CDR3: CASSLQGAPGNTIYF. CDR3 in DNA: TGTGCCAGCAGCTTACAGGGGGCGCCCGGAAACACCATATATTTT.

The rearrangement joins TRBV15 to TRBJ2-7; 9 positions agree with TRBD1. Looked up from germline, CDR1 is LNHNV and CDR2 is YYDKDF (reference sequence). J was trimmed by 9 bases and V by 2 bases; bases with no gene match: 14. CDR3 size: 16 residues. CDR3 bases: TGTGCCACCAGCAGACACAGGGACAGGGCGGTTATTTCGCAGTACTTC. It codes for CATSRHRDRAVISQYF.

This clonotype has more than one count but fewer than ten. V gene TRBV7-6 combines with J gene TRBJ2-2; no clear D. Trimming removed 8 bases at V and 4 bases at J, with 8 bases between. CDR1 and CDR2 (germline): SGHVS, FNYEAQ. The CDR3 sequence is 12 residues long. CDR3 protein: CASALGTGELFF. The CDR3 nucleotides are TGTGCCAGCGCCCTGGGCACCGGGGAGCTGTTTTTT.

V gene TRBV7-6 combines with J gene TRBJ2-3; D not resolved. Trimming removed 5 bases from V and 5 bases from J, with 11 bases in between. The germline CDR1 and CDR2 sequences are SGHVS and FNYEAQ. CDR3 length equals 13 residues. CDR3: CASSRIMKDTQYF. The CDR3 DNA follows: TGTGCCAGCAGCCGTATAATGAAAGATACGCAGTATTTT.

The chain recombines TRBV9 with TRBJ2-1, with TRBD2 matching 10 bases. This CDR3 is 14 amino acids long. J gave up 4 bases and V 3 bases, and 1 base lay outside the gene matches. In germline, CDR1 is SGDLS, CDR2 YYNGEE. CDR3 coding DNA: TGTGCCAGCAGCGATAGCGGGGGGTACAATGAGCAGTTCTTC. It codes for CASSDSGGYNEQFF. Filled out from reference TRBV9 and TRBJ2-1, the complete variable domain reads DSGVTQTPKHLITATGQRVTLRCSPRSGDLSVYWYQQSLDQGLQFLIQYYNGEERAKGNILERFSAQQFPDLHSELNLSSLELGDSALYFCASSDSGGYNEQFFGPGTRLTVL.

The chain employs TRBV20-1 and TRBJ2-4; 8 bases match TRBD2. Trimming cost V 5 bases and J 8 bases; bases outside gene matches: 8. The CDR3 runs to 13 residues. Germline CDR1 and CDR2: DFQATT and SNEGSKA (reference sequence). For the CDR3, the DNA is TGCAGTGCTGCTGGTTTCGGGGGGGACATTCAGTACTTC. As protein: CSAAGFGGDIQYF.

This clonotype was seen more than once but under ten times. The chain links TRBV4-3 to TRBJ2-3, with D tentatively TRBD2 (6 bases). V was cut by 0 bases and J by 2 bases, with 12 bases left in between. Germline V gene data show CDR1 as LGHNA and CDR2 as YSLEER. This CDR3 spans 16 amino acids. The CDR3 reads CASSQEHRGITDTQYF. The DNA for the CDR3 is TGCGCCAGCAGCCAAGAACACCGGGGGATCACAGATACGCAGTATTTT.

This clonotype has just a few counts. The V gene is TRBV4-3, the J gene TRBJ2-3, with 11 bases fitting TRBD2. The V segment lost 1 base and the J segment 2 bases; nucleotides outside the gene matches: 8. Germline-derived CDR1 and CDR2 are LGHNA and YSLEER. The CDR3 runs to 18 residues. In DNA, the CDR3 is TGCGCCAGCAGCCAAGGGGCTAGCGGGGGGACCTCCACAGATACGCAGTATTTT. This codes for CASSQGASGGTSTDTQYF.

This chain connects TRBV4-2 to TRBJ1-5, with D uncertain. CDR3 length equals 13 residues. Germline V CDR1 and CDR2: LGHNA, YNFKEQ. Trimming took 2 bases from V and 3 from J, leaving 5 bases between them. The CDR3, as DNA: TGTGCCAGCAGCCAAACGGACAATCAGCCCCAGCATTTT. Amino acid sequence: CASSQTDNQPQHF.

This clonotype was seen a handful of times. The chain couples TRBV5-1 to TRBJ2-1; D is uncertain. CDR3 length: 14 amino acids. V lost 7 bases and J 0 bases, leaving 11 bases between the germline ends. The germline CDR1 and CDR2 sequences are SGHRS and YFSETQ. The CDR3 region is CASEDGDSYNEQFF. The DNA of the CDR3 is TGCGCCAGCGAGGACGGCGACTCCTACAATGAGCAGTTCTTC.

The V and J genes are TRBV29-1 and TRBJ1-4; maybe TRBD1 (5 bases). CDR1 and CDR2 (germline): SQVTM, ANQGSEA. V lost 0 bases, J lost 8 bases, and 16 bases lay in between. CDR3 length equals 15 residues. CDR3 protein: CSVEDGRGGMEKLFF. CDR3 nucleotides: TGCAGCGTTGAAGATGGAAGGGGTGGTATGGAAAAACTGTTTTTT. The variable domain in full, with the rest retrieved from reference TRBV29-1 and TRBJ1-4, is SAVISQKPSRDICQRGTSLTIQCQVDSQVTMMFWYRQQPGQSLTLIATANQGSEATYESGFVIDKFPISRPNLTFSTLTVSNMSPEDSSIYLCSVEDGRGGMEKLFFGSGTQLSVL.